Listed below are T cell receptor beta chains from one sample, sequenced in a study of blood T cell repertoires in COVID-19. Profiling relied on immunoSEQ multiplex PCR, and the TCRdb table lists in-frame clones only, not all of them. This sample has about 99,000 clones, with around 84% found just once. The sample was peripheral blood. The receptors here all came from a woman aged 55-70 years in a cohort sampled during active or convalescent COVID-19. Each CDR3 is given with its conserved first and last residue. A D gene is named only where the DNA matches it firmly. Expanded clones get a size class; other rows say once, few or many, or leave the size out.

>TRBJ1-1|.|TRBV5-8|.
TGTGCCATCCGAACGGGTCGAGGGGCGGGGGGCACTGAAGCTTTCTTT
CAIRTGRGAGGTEAFF
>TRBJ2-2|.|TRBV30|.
TGTGCCTGGAGCCCGATGGGCCCGAACACCGGGGAGCTGTTTTTT
CAWSPMGPNTGELFF
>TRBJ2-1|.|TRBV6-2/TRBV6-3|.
TGTGCCAGCAGTTTACGACTACTTACCAATGAGCAGTTCTTC
CASSLRLLTNEQFF
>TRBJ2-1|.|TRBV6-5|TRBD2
TGTGCCAGCAGGCCCGGGACTAGCGGGGACAATGAGCAGTTCTTC
CASRPGTSGDNEQFF
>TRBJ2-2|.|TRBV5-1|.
TGCGCCAGCAGCCTAGCTCACACCGGGGAGCTGTTTTTT
CASSLAHTGELFF
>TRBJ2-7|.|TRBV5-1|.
TGCGCCAGCAGCTTACAGGGAAATTCCTACGAGCAGTACTTC
CASSLQGNSYEQYF
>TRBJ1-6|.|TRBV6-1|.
TGTGCCAGCAGTGAGCCGGGACAAGGAAGAGGAGCCCTCCACTTT
CASSEPGQGRGALHF
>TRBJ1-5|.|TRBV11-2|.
TGTGCCAGCAGCCTGGACAGCTATCAGCCCCAGCATTTT
CASSLDSYQPQHF
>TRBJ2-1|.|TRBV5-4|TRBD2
TGTGCCAGCAGCTTCCGTCCCCCGGGACTAGCCCTCAATGAGCAGTTCTTC
CASSFRPPGLALNEQFF
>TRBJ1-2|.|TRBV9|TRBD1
TGTGCCAGCAGCCTAAGATCGGGACAGGGGGGCTATGGCTACACCTTC
CASSLRSGQGGYGYTF
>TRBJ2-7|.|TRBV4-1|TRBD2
TGCGCCAGCAGCCGTATCAGCGGGGCCTCCTACGAGCAGTACTTC
CASSRISGASYEQYF
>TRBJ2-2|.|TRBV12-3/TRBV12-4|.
TGTGCCAGCAGTAGGGGGAGCACCGGGGAGCTGTTTTTT
CASSRGSTGELFF
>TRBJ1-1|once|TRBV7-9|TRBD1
TGTGCCAGCAGCTACGGGACAGGGGTGAACACTGAAGCTTTCTTT
CASSYGTGVNTEAFF
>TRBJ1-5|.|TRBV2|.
TGTGCCAGCAGTTCATCCGGAGGGGTTTATCAGCCCCAGCATTTT
CASSSSGGVYQPQHF
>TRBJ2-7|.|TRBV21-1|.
TGTGCCAGCAGCAAGGGATGTAAGGGGGCGAACGAGCAGTACTTC
CASSKGCKGANEQYF
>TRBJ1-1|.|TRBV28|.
TGTGCCAGCAGCCTAGGACATGGGAAGCAAGCTTTCTTT
CASSLGHGKQAFF
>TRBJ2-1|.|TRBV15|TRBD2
TGTGCCACCAGCAGAGATTCGTGGGAGGGCGGTTACAATGAGCAGTTCTTC
CATSRDSWEGGYNEQFF
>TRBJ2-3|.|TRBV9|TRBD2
TGTGCCAGCAGCGGGGCTAGCGGGAGAACAACAGATACGCAGTATTTT
CASSGASGRTTDTQYF
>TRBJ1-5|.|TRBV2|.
TGTGCCAGCACAGGGATGGGCAATCAGCCCCAGCATTTT
CASTGMGNQPQHF
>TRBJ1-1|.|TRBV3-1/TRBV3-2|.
TGTGCCAGCAGCCAAGTTCCAGGCACTGAAGCTTTCTTT
CASSQVPGTEAFF
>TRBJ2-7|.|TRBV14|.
TGTGCCAGCAGCCAAGGAAACTTCTACGAGCAGTACTTC
CASSQGNFYEQYF
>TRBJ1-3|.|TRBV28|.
TGTGCCAGCAGACTTCCCTCTGGAAACACCATATATTTT
CASRLPSGNTIYF
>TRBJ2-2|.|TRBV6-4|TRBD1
TGTGCCAGCAGTGACTGGGGACAGGGGGTCGGGGAGCTGTTTTTT
CASSDWGQGVGELFF
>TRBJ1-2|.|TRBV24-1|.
TGTGCCACCAGTGACCCTACCCAACAGGGCTGGTATGGCTACACCTTC
CATSDPTQQGWYGYTF
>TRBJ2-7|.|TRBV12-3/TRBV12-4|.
TGTGCCAGCAGTTTCCAGGGTTCCGACGAGCAGTACTTC
CASSFQGSDEQYF
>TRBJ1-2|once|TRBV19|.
TGTGCCAGTAGTGGTTTGGCCCCATATGGCTACACCTTC
CASSGLAPYGYTF
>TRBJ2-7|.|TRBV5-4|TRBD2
TGTGCCAGCAGCTTGGCCGTAGCGGGAGGCGAGCAGTACTTC
CASSLAVAGGEQYF
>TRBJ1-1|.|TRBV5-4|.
TGTGCCAGCAGCCCCGGGGGGGGGTCCATGAACACTGAAGCTTTCTTT
CASSPGGGSMNTEAFF
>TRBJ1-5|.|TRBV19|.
TGTGCCAGTACCTCTCAGGGGAACGGCAATCAGCCCCAGCATTTT
CASTSQGNGNQPQHF
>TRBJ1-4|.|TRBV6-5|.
TGTGCCAGCAGTCCCGGACAGCAATGGGAAAAACTGTTTTTT
CASSPGQQWEKLFF
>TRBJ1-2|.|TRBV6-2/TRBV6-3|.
TGTGCCAGCAGCGAACGGGGGAGGGACTATGGCTACACCTTC
CASSERGRDYGYTF
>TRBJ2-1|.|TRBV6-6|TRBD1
TGTGCCAGCAGTCGACAGGGGACTGAGCAGTTCTTC
CASSRQGTEQFF
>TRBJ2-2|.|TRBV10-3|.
TGTGCCACTGGGGGACAGAACACCGGGGAGCTGTTTTTT
CATGGQNTGELFF
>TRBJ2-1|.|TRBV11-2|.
TGTGCCAGCAGCTCCCTTAACAATGAGCAGTTCTTC
CASSSLNNEQFF
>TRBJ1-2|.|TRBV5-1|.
TGCGCCAGCAGTTCCGGGGTCAACTATGGCTACACCTTC
CASSSGVNYGYTF
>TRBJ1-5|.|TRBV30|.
TGTGCCTGGAGTCGAGGTGGTCAGCCCCAGCATTTT
CAWSRGGQPQHF
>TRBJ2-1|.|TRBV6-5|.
TGTGCCAGCAGTTACCGGCACGGGGATGAGCAGTTCTTC
CASSYRHGDEQFF
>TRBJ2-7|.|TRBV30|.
TGTGCCTGGAGTGCCGACAGCTACGAGCAGTACTTC
CAWSADSYEQYF
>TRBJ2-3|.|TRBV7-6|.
TGTGCCAGCAGCTTAGACTCCATCGGGGTGAGCACAGATACGCAGTATTTT
CASSLDSIGVSTDTQYF
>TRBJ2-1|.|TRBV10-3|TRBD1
TGTGCCATCAGTGTAAGGGACAGGTCGAATGAGCAGTTCTTC
CAISVRDRSNEQFF
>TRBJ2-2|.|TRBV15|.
TGTGCCACCAGCAGACGGTCCCGTACGAACACCGGGGAGCTGTTTTTT
CATSRRSRTNTGELFF
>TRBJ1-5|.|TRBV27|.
TGTGCCAGCGTCGCAGGCCCCGGGGGGCCCCAGCATTTT
CASVAGPGGPQHF
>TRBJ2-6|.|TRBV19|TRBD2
TGTGCCAGCACGCTGGGGGGGACTGGGGCCAACGTCCTGACTTTC
CASTLGGTGANVLTF
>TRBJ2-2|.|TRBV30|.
TGTGCCTGGAGTGTATACACGGGGAACACCGGGGAGCTGTTTTTT
CAWSVYTGNTGELFF
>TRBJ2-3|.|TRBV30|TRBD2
TGTGCCTGGAGTAAAGCGGGGAAAACAGATACGCAGTATTTT
CAWSKAGKTDTQYF
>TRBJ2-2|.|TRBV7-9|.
TGTGCCAGCAGCCCTAGTGGGAACACCGGGGAGCTGTTTTTT
CASSPSGNTGELFF
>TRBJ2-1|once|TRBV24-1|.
TGTGCCACCGGCTCCATGGAGCAGTTCTTC
CATGSMEQFF
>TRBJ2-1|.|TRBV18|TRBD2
TGTGCCAGCTCTCCAATCCCGGGACTAGCGGGAGCCAACTACAATGAGCAGTTCTTC
CASSPIPGLAGANYNEQFF
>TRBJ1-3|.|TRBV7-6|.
TGTGCCAGCAGCTTTTTGGTCGGGGGGGCTCGCTCTGGAAACACCATATATTTT
CASSFLVGGARSGNTIYF
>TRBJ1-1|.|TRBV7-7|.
TGTGCTAGCAGCTTAGTGGTACCCCAGGGCGGAACTGAAGCTTTCTTT
CASSLVVPQGGTEAFF
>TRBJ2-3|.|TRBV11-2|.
TGTGCCAGCAGCTTGGGGCGGATGGCAGATACGCAGTATTTT
CASSLGRMADTQYF
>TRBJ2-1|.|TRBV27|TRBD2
TGTGCCAGCAGTTCGTGGTGGGCGGGGCGGGAGGGCTCCTACAATGAGCAGTTCTTC
CASSSWWAGREGSYNEQFF